This TCR beta chain was sequenced for a study of OX40 agonist ivuxolimab in advanced cancers. About the research overall: Patients received ivuxolimab, an agonistic anti-OX40 (CD134) antibody.

Germline CDR1 SGHTA, CDR2 FQGNSA. The CDR3 runs 14 residues. With 2 bases clipped from V and 0 bases from J, the junction kept 0 bases outside the gene matches. Patients who had autoimmune disease history or got systemic immunosuppression were left out. In regard to this clone: The antigen remains unidentified.

Generated by immunoSEQ multiplex PCR, the TCRdb table keeps only in-frame clones and is missing some. Here the sample spans tens of thousands of clones, approximately 84% being singletons. Whole-study findings and limits: The work left the antigen specificity of expanded peripheral T cells undetermined.

This TCR came from an adult with an advanced solid tumor such as melanoma, head and neck, liver or kidney cancer. This chain joins TRBV7-2 and TRBJ2-7; 8 nucleotides match TRBD2. Sequences were derived from CD4+ or CD8+ T cells sorted from blood, sampled in a trial of the OX40 agonist ivuxolimab. The CDR3 DNA sequence: TGTGCCAGCAGCTTAACTAGCGGCTCCTACGAGCAGTACTTC. This gives the protein CASSLTSGSYEQYF.